This T cell receptor beta chain was sequenced for a study of T cell responses to AZD1222 COVID-19 vaccine. Findings and limits, study-wide: Spike as a whole was targeted by vaccine-associated CD4 TCRs, dominant at 160-218 and 743-854. Reports indicate that nearly half of spike-specific TCRs are directed at unmutated variant regions. Repertoire samples came only from after the peak T cell response.

Looked up from germline, CDR1 is LNHDA and CDR2 is SQIVND (reference sequence). The CDR3 has 13 amino acids. V lost 8 bases and J lost 2, with 10 bases in between. In regard to this clone: Antigen: not known.

The assay was immunoSEQ multiplex PCR, and TCRdb's table has in-frame clones only and misses some. The sample contains roughly 150,000 clones, approximately 90% of which appear only once. This clonotype originated in an adult who received the AZD1222 COVID-19 vaccine. The J gene is TRBJ2-1, the V gene TRBV19, with a possible D match to TRBD1 (5 bases). The specimen comprised peripheral blood, sampled 28 days after the second AZD1222 dose. CDR3: CASRSGPYNEQFF. CDR3 sequence (DNA): TGTGCCAGTCGATCAGGGCCCTACAATGAGCAGTTCTTC.